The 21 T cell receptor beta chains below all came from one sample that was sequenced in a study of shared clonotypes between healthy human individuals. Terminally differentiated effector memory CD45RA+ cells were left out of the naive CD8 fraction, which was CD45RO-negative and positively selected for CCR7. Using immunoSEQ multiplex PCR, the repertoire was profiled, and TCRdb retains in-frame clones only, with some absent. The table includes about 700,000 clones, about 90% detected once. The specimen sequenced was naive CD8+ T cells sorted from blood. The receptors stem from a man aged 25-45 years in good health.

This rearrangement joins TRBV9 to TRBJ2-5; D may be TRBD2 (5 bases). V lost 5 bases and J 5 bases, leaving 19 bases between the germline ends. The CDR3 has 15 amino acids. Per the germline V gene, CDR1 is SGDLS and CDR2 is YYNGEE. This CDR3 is CASSSRGAQEETQYF. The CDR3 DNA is TGTGCCAGCAGTTCACGGGGAGCCCAAGAGGAGACCCAGTACTTC.

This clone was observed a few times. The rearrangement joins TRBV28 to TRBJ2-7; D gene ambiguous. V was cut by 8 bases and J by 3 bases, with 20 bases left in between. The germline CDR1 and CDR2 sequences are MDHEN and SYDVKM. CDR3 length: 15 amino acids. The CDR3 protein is CASLDRPYSIYEQYF. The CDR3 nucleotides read TGTGCCAGCCTCGATCGACCGTATTCCATCTACGAGCAGTACTTC.

Here the CDR3 reads CATTDNYSNQPQHF. CDR3 sequence (DNA): TGTGCCACCACGGACAATTATAGCAATCAGCCCCAGCATTTT. The genes are TRBV15 and TRBJ1-5, with D perhaps TRBD1 (5 bases). The CDR3 is 14 amino acids. The V and J ends lost 7 bases and 0 bases respectively, with 10 bases between them. CDR1 and CDR2 (germline): LNHNV, YYDKDF (reference sequence).

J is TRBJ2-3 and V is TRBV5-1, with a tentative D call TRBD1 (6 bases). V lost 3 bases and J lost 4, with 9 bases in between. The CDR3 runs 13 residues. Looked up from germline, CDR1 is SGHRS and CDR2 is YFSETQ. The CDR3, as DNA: TGCGCCAGCAGCTCGACAGGACCAGATACGCAGTATTTT. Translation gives CASSSTGPDTQYF.

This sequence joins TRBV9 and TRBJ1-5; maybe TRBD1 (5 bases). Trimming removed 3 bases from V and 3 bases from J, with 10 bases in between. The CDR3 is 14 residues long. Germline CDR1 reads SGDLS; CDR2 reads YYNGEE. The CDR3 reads CASSAQGDNQPQHF. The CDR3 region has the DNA TGTGCCAGCAGCGCCCAGGGAGACAATCAGCCCCAGCATTTT.

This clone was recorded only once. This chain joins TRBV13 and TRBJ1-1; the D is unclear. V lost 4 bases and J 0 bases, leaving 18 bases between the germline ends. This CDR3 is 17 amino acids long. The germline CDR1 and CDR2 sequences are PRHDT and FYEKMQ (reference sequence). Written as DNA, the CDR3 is TGTGCCAGCAGCTCTGGACTCCTCCTGGCTATGAACACTGAAGCTTTCTTT. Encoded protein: CASSSGLLLAMNTEAFF.

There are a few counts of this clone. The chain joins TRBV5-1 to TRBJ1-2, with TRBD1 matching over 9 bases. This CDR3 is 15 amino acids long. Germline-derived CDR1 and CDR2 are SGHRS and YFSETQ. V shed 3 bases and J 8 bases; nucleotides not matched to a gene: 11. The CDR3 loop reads CASSYGGQGGGGYTF. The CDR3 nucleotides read TGCGCCAGCAGCTACGGGGGACAGGGAGGTGGCGGCTACACCTTC. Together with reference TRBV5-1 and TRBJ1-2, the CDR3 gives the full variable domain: KAGVTQTPRYLIKTRGQQVTLSCSPISGHRSVSWYQQTPGQGLQFLFEYFSETQRNKGNFPGRFSGRQFSNSRSEMNVSTLELGDSALYLCASSYGGQGGGGYTFGSGTRLTVV.

CDR3 region: CASSLARNTYEQYF. The CDR3 coding sequence is TGTGCCAGCAGTTTAGCGCGTAATACCTACGAGCAGTACTTC. This chain joins TRBV27 and TRBJ2-7; D call uncertain. Germline V gives CDR1 MNHEY, CDR2 SMNVEV (reference sequence). Trimming left V 2 bases short and J 2 bases short, with 10 bases between. CDR3 length: 14 residues.

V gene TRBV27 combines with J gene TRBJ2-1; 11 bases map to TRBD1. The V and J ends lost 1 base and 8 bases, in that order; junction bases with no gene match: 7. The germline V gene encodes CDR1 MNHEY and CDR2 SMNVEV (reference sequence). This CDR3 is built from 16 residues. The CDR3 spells CASSLWGTGGDDEQFF. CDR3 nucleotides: TGTGCCAGCAGTTTATGGGGGACAGGGGGGGACGATGAGCAGTTCTTC.

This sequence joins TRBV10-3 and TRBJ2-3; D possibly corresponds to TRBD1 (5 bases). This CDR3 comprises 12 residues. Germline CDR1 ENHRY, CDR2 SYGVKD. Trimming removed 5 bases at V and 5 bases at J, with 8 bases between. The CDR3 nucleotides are TGTGCCATCAGTCTAACAGGAGATACGCAGTATTTT. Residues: CAISLTGDTQYF.

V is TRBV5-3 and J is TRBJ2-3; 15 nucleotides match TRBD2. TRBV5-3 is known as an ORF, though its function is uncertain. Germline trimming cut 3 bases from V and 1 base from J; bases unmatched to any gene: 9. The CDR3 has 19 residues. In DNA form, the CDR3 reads TGTGCCAGAAGCTCCGGACTAGCGGGAGGGACGTTCGGCACAGATACGCAGTATTTT. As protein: CARSSGLAGGTFGTDTQYF.

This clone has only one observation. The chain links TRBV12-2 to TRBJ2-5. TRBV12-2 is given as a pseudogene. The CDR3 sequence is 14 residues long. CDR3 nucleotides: TGTGCAAGTCGCCCGGAAAAGGCCCAAGAGACCCAGTACTTC. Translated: CASRPEKAQETQYF.

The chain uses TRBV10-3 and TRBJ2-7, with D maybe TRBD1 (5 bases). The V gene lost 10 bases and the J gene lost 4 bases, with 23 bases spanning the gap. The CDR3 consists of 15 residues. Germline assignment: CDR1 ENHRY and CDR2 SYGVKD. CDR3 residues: CATLELTEKGYEQYF. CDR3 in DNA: TGTGCCACACTGGAGTTGACAGAAAAAGGATACGAGCAGTACTTC.

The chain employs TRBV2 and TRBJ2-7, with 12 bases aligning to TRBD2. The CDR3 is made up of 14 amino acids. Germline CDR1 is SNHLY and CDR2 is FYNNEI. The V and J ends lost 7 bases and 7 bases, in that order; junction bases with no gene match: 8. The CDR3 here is CASTILAGGNEQYF. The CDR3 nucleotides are TGTGCCAGCACGATACTAGCGGGAGGTAATGAGCAGTACTTC.

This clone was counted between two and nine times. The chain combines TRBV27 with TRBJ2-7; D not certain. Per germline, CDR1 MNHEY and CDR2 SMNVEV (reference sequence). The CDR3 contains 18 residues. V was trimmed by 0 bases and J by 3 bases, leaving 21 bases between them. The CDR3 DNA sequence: TGTGCCAGCAGTTTATCGACTGGGGTGGGGTCCTTACTCTACGAGCAGTACTTC. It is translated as CASSLSTGVGSLLYEQYF.

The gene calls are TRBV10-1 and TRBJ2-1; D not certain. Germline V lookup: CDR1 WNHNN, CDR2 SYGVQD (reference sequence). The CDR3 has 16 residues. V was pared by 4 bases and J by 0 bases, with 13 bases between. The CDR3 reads CASSGSQETSYNEQFF. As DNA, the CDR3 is TGCGCCAGCAGTGGCTCTCAGGAAACCTCCTACAATGAGCAGTTCTTC.

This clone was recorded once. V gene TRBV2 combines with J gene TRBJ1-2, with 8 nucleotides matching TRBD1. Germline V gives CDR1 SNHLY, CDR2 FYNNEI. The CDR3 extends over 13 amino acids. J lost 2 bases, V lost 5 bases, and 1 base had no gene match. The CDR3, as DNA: TGTGCCAGCAGTCGGACAGGGAACTATGGCTACACCTTC. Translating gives CASSRTGNYGYTF. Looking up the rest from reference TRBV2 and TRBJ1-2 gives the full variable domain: EPEVTQTPSHQVTQMGQEVILRCVPISNHLYFYWYRQILGQKVEFLVSFYNNEISEKSEIFDDQFSVERPDGSNFTLKIRSTKLEDSAMYFCASSRTGNYGYTFGSGTRLTVV.

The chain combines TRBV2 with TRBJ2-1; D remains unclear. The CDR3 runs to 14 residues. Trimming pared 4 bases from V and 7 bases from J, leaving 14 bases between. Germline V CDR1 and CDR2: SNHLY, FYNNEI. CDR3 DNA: TGTGCCAGCAGTGGTAAGGACGGTGGAAATGAGCAGTTCTTC. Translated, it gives CASSGKDGGNEQFF.

The DNA of the CDR3 is TGTGCCAGCCATGGGACACTGCTTGGCGAGCAGTACTTC. Protein product: CASHGTLLGEQYF. The V gene is TRBV25-1, the J gene TRBJ2-7, with D perhaps TRBD1 (6 bases). The germline V gene has CDR1 MGHDK and CDR2 SYGVNS. Trimming removed 8 bases from V and 6 bases from J, with 17 bases in between. The CDR3 consists of 13 residues.

The CDR3 DNA is TGTGCCAGCAGCTCCGTAATGGGGACTAGCGGGAAGTCTAGGGTCTACGAGCAGTACTTC. Its protein product is CASSSVMGTSGKSRVYEQYF. The gene calls are TRBV7-8 and TRBJ2-7; 13 nucleotides agree with TRBD2. CDR3 length: 20 amino acids. CDR1 and CDR2 from the germline V gene are SGHVS and FQNEAQ. V was pared by 4 bases and J by 3 bases, with 18 bases of the junction left unmatched.

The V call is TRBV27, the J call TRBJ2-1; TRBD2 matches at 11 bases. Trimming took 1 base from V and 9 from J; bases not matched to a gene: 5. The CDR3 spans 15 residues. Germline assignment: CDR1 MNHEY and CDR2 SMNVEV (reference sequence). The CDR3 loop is CASSLWETSGGEQFF. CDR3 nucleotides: TGTGCCAGCAGTTTATGGGAAACTAGCGGGGGTGAGCAGTTCTTC.